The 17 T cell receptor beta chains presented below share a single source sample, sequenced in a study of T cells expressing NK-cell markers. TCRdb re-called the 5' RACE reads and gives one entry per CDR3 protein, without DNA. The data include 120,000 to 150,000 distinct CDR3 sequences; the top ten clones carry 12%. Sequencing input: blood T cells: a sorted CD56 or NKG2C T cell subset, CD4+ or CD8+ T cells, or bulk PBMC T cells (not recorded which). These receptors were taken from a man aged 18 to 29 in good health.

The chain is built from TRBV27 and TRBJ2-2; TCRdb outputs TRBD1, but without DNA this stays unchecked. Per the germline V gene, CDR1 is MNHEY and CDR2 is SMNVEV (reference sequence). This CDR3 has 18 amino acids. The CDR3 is CASSGRRDGERDRGELFF.

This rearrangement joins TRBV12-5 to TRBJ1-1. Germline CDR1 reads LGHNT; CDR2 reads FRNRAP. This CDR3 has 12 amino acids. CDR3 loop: CASGLESTEAFF.

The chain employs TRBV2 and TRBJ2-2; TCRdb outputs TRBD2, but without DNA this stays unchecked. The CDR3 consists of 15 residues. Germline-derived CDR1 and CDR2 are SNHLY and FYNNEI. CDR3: CASRWAGGGTGELFF.

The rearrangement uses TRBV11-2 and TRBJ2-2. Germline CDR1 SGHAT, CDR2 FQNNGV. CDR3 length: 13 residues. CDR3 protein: CASSPDWPGELFF.

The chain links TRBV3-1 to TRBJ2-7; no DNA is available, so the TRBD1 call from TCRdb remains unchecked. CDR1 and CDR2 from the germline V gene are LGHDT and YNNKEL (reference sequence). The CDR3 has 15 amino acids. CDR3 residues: CASSQDPGFRYEQYF.

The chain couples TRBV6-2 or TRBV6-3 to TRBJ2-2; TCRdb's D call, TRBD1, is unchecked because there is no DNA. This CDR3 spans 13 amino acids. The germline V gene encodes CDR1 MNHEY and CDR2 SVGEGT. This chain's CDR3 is CASSFRDRGELFF.

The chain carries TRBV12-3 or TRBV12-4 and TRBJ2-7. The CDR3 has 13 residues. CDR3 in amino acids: CASSFQPDHEQYF.

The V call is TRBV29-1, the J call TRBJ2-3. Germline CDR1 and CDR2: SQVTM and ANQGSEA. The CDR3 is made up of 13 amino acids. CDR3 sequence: CSVVQSETDTQYF.

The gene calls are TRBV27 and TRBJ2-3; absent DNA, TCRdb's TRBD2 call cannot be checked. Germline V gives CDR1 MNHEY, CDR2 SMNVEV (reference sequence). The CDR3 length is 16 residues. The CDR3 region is CASTPIGVEGADTQYF.

The CDR3 reads CSAGFPGSNQPQHF. The chain couples TRBV20-1 to TRBJ1-5; TCRdb designates TRBD1, a call that cannot be tested without DNA. The CDR3 spans 14 residues. In germline, CDR1 is DFQATT, CDR2 SNEGSKA (reference sequence).

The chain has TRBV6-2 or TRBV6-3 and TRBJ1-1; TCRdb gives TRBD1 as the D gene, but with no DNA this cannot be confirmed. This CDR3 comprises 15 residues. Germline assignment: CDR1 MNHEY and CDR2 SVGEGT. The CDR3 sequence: CASSPFTGANTEAFF.

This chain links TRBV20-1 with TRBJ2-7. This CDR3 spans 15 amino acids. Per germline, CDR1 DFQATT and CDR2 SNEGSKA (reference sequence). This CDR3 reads CSARTLRGTLYEQYF.

The CDR3 sequence is CASSLVADIQYF. The rearrangement links TRBV3-1 to TRBJ2-4. Germline V gene sequence: CDR1 LGHDT, CDR2 YNNKEL (reference sequence). This CDR3 has 12 residues.

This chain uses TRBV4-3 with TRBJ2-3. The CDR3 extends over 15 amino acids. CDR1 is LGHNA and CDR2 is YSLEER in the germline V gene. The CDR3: CASSQDNSYTDTQYF.

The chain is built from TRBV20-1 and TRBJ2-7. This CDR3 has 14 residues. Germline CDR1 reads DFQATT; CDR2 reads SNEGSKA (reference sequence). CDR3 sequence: CSAGQIPSSYEQYF.

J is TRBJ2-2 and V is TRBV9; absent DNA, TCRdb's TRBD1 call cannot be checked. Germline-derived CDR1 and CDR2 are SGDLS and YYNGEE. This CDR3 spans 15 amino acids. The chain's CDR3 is CASSTIGEGNGELFF.

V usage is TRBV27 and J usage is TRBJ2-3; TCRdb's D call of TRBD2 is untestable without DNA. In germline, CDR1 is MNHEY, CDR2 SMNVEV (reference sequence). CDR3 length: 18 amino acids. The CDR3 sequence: CASSSDTSGAPSTDTQYF.